These 10 T cell receptor beta chains came from one sample sequenced in a study of T cell clones after liver transplantation. The assay was immunoSEQ multiplex PCR, and TCRdb's table has in-frame clones only and misses some. The data show roughly 18,000 clones, more than 80% seen once. Sequences were derived from CD8+ T cells from blood, sampled about 46 months after liver transplant. These receptors originate from a human patient who received a liver transplant. Some T cells may originate from the graft donor.

The CDR3, as DNA: TGTGCCAGCAGCTTAGCTGAGCACTACGAGCAGTACTTC. This encodes CASSLAEHYEQYF. The gene calls are TRBV7-9 and TRBJ2-7, with D hard to call. This CDR3 is 13 amino acids long. CDR1 and CDR2 (germline): SEHNR, FQNEAQ (reference sequence). The V gene lost 0 bases and the J gene lost 3 bases, with 6 bases spanning the gap.

In its sample, this clone was seen a few times. The chain employs TRBV15 and TRBJ1-2; no definite D call. The CDR3 runs 12 residues. The V and J ends lost 0 bases and 7 bases respectively, with 6 bases between them. Germline V gene data show CDR1 as LNHNV and CDR2 as YYDKDF (reference sequence). The CDR3 DNA follows: TGTGCCACCAGCAGAGATGACGGTGGCTACACCTTC. This codes for CATSRDDGGYTF.

V usage is TRBV19 and J usage is TRBJ2-7; the D gene is possibly TRBD2 (6 bases). CDR1 is LNHDA and CDR2 is SQIVND in the germline V gene (reference sequence). The CDR3 runs to 13 residues. Trimming removed 3 bases at V and 6 bases at J, with 12 bases between. CDR3 coding DNA: TGTGCCAGTAGTATGGGGCAGGGAGGCGAGCAGTACTTC. It translates to CASSMGQGGEQYF.

The chain employs TRBV19 and TRBJ1-2; D call uncertain. Per germline, CDR1 LNHDA and CDR2 SQIVND (reference sequence). This CDR3 spans 14 amino acids. Deletions cut 2 bases from V and 3 bases from J, with 10 bases between. The CDR3 protein is CASSISHRYYGYTF. CDR3 sequence (DNA): TGTGCCAGTAGTATAAGTCACCGCTACTATGGCTACACCTTC.

The CDR3 loop reads CASSFRESLLTDTQYF. CDR3 bases: TGTGCCAGCAGTTTCCGGGAGTCTCTCCTCACAGATACGCAGTATTTT. V and J are TRBV27 and TRBJ2-3; D possibly corresponds to TRBD2 (6 bases). V was cut by 3 bases and J by 2 bases, with 15 bases left in between. Germline loops: CDR1 MNHEY, CDR2 SMNVEV (reference sequence). There are 16 residues in the CDR3.

The gene calls are TRBV28 and TRBJ2-7; a possible D gene is TRBD2 (5 bases). Trimming removed 2 bases from V and 5 bases from J, with 16 bases in between. The CDR3 is 15 amino acids. Germline loops: CDR1 MDHEN, CDR2 SYDVKM. The DNA of the CDR3 is TGTGCCAGCAGTTTACGAGGTGGGAGAGCCCACGAGCAGTACTTC. This gives the protein CASSLRGGRAHEQYF.

Only one count was recorded for this clone. The rearrangement joins TRBV28 to TRBJ1-1; TRBD1 aligns across 12 bases. The CDR3 consists of 17 residues. Germline values: CDR1 MDHEN, CDR2 SYDVKM. Germline trimming cut 4 bases from V and 3 bases from J; bases unmatched to any gene: 9. The CDR3 DNA reads as TGTGCCAGCAGTTCTTTCCCGGGACAGGGGGCGCACACTGAAGCTTTCTTT. It is translated as CASSSFPGQGAHTEAFF.

A single count supports this clone. The chain employs TRBV4-1 and TRBJ2-3; D not certain. Between the trimmed V and J ends, which lost 1 base and 6 bases, there was a span of 8 bases. CDR3 length equals 13 residues. From germline, CDR1 is MGHRA and CDR2 YSYEKL. The DNA of the CDR3 is TGCGCCAGCAGCCAAGTCGGTGGGGATACGCAGTATTTT. Amino acid sequence: CASSQVGGDTQYF.

The rearrangement links TRBV2 to TRBJ1-4; 9 positions agree with TRBD1. The V segment lost 4 bases and the J segment 7 bases; nucleotides outside the gene matches: 4. This CDR3 has 14 residues. Germline-derived CDR1 and CDR2 are SNHLY and FYNNEI. CDR3 in DNA: TGTGCCAGCAGTGGGGACAGGGAGGGTGAAAAACTGTTTTTT. Amino acid sequence: CASSGDREGEKLFF.

The chain couples TRBV19 to TRBJ2-1; 8 nucleotides align to TRBD2. CDR1 LNHDA and CDR2 SQIVND come from the germline V gene (reference sequence). V lost 6 bases to trimming and J lost 10 bases; unmatched junction nucleotides: 11. The length of the CDR3 is 14 residues. CDR3 nucleotides: TGTGCCAGTAGCCCCGGGACTAGTCCCCGGGAGCAGTTCTTC. This translates into CASSPGTSPREQFF. Drawing the rest from reference TRBV19 and TRBJ2-1, the complete variable domain is DGGITQSPKYLFRKEGQNVTLSCEQNLNHDAMYWYRQDPGQGLRLIYYSQIVNDFQKGDIAEGYSVSREKKESFPLTVTSAQKNPTAFYLCASSPGTSPREQFFGPGTRLTVL.